The sequence of this T cell receptor beta chain was determined in a study of T-cell memory formation after mild COVID-19. The study's findings and limits: Pre-infection memory carried some responding clones, suggesting that cross-reactive memory joined.

Turning to this clonotype: Antigen: not known.

One entry per CDR3 protein, called by TCRdb with MiXCR from the 5' RACE reads. The sample lists tens of thousands of distinct CDR3 sequences, around 30% occurring once. The length of the CDR3 is 15 residues. V trimming: 0 bases; J trimming: 7 bases; junction bases outside the gene matches: 4. Germline V CDR1 and CDR2: LNHDA, SQIVND (reference sequence). This chain joins TRBV19 and TRBJ1-5, with 9 nucleotides matching TRBD1. The receptor's source is a young man who had mild COVID-19 (a few samples of this study predate the infection). Cell type and time point are not known. What was sequenced was PBMCs or a T cell subset sorted from them (not recorded which). The CDR3 DNA reads TGTGCCAGTAGTATAGAATCGGGACAGGGCCAGCCCCAGCATTTT. Protein: CASSIESGQGQPQHF.